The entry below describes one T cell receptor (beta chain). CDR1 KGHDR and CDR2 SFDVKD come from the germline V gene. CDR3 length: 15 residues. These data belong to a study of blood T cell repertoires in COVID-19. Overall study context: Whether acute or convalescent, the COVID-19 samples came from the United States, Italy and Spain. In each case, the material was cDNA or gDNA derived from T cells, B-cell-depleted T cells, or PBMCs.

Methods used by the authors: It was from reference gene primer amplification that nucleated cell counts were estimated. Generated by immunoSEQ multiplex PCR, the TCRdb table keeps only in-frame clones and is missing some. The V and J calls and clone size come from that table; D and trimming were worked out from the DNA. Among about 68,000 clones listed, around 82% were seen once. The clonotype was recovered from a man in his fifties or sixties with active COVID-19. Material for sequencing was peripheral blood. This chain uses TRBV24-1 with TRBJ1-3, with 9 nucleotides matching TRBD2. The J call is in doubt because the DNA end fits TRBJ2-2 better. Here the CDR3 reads CATSDATSGTGELFF. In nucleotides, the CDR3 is TGTGCCACCAGTGACGCGACTAGCGGCACCGGGGAGCTGTTTTTT.